Included here is one T cell receptor (beta chain) sequence, with context. The source of the sample is a study of blood T cell repertoires in COVID-19. Overall study context: PBMCs, B-cell-depleted T cells, or T cells provided the cDNA or gDNA that made up the material.

CDR3 length: 16 residues. Germline CDR1 is MNHEY and CDR2 is SVGEGT. J was trimmed by 2 bases and V by 2 bases; bases with no gene match: 6. Sequenced by immunoSEQ multiplex PCR; TCRdb stores in-frame clones only, minus some. The sample lists roughly 280,000 clones, approximately 86% occurring once. The sequencing input was peripheral blood. The gene calls are TRBV6-2 or TRBV6-3 and TRBJ2-1; 7 bases are a match to TRBD2. This TCR came from a woman aged 55-69 years with COVID-19, enrolled during active disease. The CDR3 DNA sequence: TGTGCCAGCAGTTACGTGGCGGGAGCCCCCTACAATGAGCAGTTCTTC. It yields the protein CASSYVAGAPYNEQFF.